A selection of T cell receptor beta chains follows, all from one sample in a study of blood T cell repertoires in COVID-19. Generated by immunoSEQ multiplex PCR, the TCRdb table keeps only in-frame clones and is missing some. The sample comprises 90,000 to 120,000 clones, 70% to 85% of which are singletons, and under 25% rests with the top ten. Sequencing was done on a sample of peripheral blood. Receptors were obtained from an older man with active or convalescent COVID-19. The CDR3 runs from the conserved cysteine through the conserved F or W. D genes are given only for firm matches. The size entry is marked missing in some rows and otherwise reads once, few, many or a size class.

-	TRBJ2-7	TRBV2	-	CASSEVSGPSYEQYF	TGTGCCAGCAGTGAAGTAAGCGGGCCATCCTACGAGCAGTACTTC
-	TRBJ2-3	TRBV6-1	-	CASIEAPGTTKGTDTQYF	TGTGCCAGCATCGAAGCCCCAGGAACAACCAAGGGCACAGATACGCAGTATTTT
-	TRBJ1-2	TRBV2	-	CASSGNSRDFYGYTF	TGTGCCAGCAGTGGAAATTCCCGGGACTTCTATGGCTACACCTTC
-	TRBJ2-1	TRBV12-3/TRBV12-4	-	CASSFTGGSEQFF	TGTGCCAGCAGTTTTACGGGGGGCAGTGAGCAGTTCTTC
-	TRBJ2-7	TRBV15	-	CATSRDFTGTTAGEQYF	TGTGCCACCAGCAGAGATTTCACCGGGACCACAGCGGGCGAGCAGTACTTC
-	TRBJ1-4	TRBV6-5	-	CASRDRVGTKGKLFF	TGTGCCAGCAGGGACCGTGTGGGGACAAAAGGAAAACTGTTTTTT
-	TRBJ1-1	TRBV20-1	few	CSARQQGTAFF	TGCAGTGCTCGTCAGCAGGGTACAGCTTTCTTT
TRBD1	TRBJ1-4	TRBV19	once	CASKMDREEEKLFF	TGTGCCAGCAAAATGGACAGGGAGGAAGAAAAACTGTTTTTT
-	TRBJ1-3	TRBV5-1	-	CASSLSRDSGNTIYF	TGCGCCAGCAGCTTGTCCCGGGACTCTGGAAACACCATATATTTT
TRBD1	TRBJ1-2	TRBV25-1	-	CASSEQMTGGVYGYTF	TGTGCCAGCAGTGAGCAAATGACAGGGGGCGTCTATGGCTACACCTTC
-	TRBJ2-1	TRBV5-1	few	CASTRDSYNEQFF	TGCGCCAGCACCCGGGACTCCTACAATGAGCAGTTCTTC
TRBD2	TRBJ2-7	TRBV2	-	CASSVGRAFYEQYF	TGTGCCAGCAGTGTCGGGAGGGCCTTTTACGAGCAGTACTTC
TRBD1	TRBJ2-7	TRBV7-7	-	CASYQRGQPSYEQYF	TGTGCTAGCTACCAGAGGGGACAGCCCTCCTACGAGCAGTACTTC
-	TRBJ2-7	TRBV3-1/TRBV3-2	once	CASTSTGEQYF	TGTGCCAGCACCTCAACGGGCGAGCAGTACTTC
TRBD1	TRBJ2-7	TRBV6-5	few	CASRLLGTASYEQYF	TGTGCCAGCAGATTACTCGGGACAGCTTCCTACGAGCAGTACTTC
-	TRBJ2-7	TRBV1	-	CTSRDLTYEQYF	TGCACCAGCAGGGACTTGACCTACGAGCAGTACTTC
TRBD1	TRBJ1-2	TRBV28	-	CASRGQDDYGYTF	TGTGCCAGCCGTGGACAGGATGACTATGGCTACACCTTC
-	TRBJ2-7	TRBV10-3	once	CAISESSQDYEQYF	TGTGCCATCAGTGAAAGTTCCCAGGACTACGAGCAGTACTTC
TRBD1	TRBJ1-1	TRBV7-9	once	CASSLAPGQGAEDTEAFF	TGTGCCAGCAGCTTAGCGCCCGGACAGGGGGCGGAGGACACTGAAGCTTTCTTT
-	TRBJ2-6	TRBV18	-	CASSLDNSGANVLTF	TGTGCCAGCTCCCTTGACAACTCTGGGGCCAACGTCCTGACTTTC
-	TRBJ1-2	TRBV5-4	few	CASSHKGGMGYTF	TGTGCCAGCAGCCACAAGGGGGGGATGGGCTACACCTTC
-	TRBJ1-5	TRBV9	-	CASSVSPPGYNSNQPQHF	TGTGCCAGCAGCGTAAGCCCCCCCGGGTACAATAGCAATCAGCCCCAGCATTTT
-	TRBJ1-2	TRBV3-1/TRBV3-2	once	CASSQRGGDGGYTF	TGTGCCAGCAGCCAAAGGGGAGGGGATGGCGGCTACACCTTC
TRBD1	TRBJ1-3	TRBV19	-	CASQDLGGQPGNTIYF	TGTGCCAGTCAAGACCTTGGGGGACAGCCTGGAAACACCATATATTTT
-	TRBJ1-5	TRBV12-5	-	CASGLATTGSVDQPQHF	TGTGCTAGTGGTTTGGCCACTACAGGGTCGGTAGATCAGCCCCAGCATTTT
-	TRBJ1-5	TRBV19	-	CASNVHAYSNQPQHF	TGTGCCAGTAATGTACATGCTTATTCTAATCAGCCCCAGCATTTT
-	TRBJ1-3	TRBV6-2/TRBV6-3	-	CASSSRVPSGNTIYF	TGTGCCAGCAGTTCCAGGGTCCCATCTGGAAACACCATATATTTT
-	TRBJ1-5	TRBV3-1/TRBV3-2	-	CASSPGGNQPQHF	TGTGCCAGCAGTCCAGGGGGCAATCAGCCCCAGCATTTT
TRBD1	TRBJ1-1	TRBV28	once	CASSTMGQGKGAFF	TGTGCCAGCAGTACAATGGGACAGGGGAAAGGAGCTTTCTTT
-	TRBJ1-1	TRBV5-4	once	CASSSRQGALNTEAFF	TGTGCCAGCAGCTCGAGACAAGGGGCACTGAACACTGAAGCTTTCTTT